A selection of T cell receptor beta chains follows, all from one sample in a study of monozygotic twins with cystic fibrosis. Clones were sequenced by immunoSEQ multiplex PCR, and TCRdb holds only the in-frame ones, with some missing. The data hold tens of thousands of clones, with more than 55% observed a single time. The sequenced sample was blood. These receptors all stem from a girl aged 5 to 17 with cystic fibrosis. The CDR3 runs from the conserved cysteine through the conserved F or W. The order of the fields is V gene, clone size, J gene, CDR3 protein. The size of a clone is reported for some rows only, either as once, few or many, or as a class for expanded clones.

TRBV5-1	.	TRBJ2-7	CASSLGTPLGEQYF
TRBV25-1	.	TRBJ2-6	CASSESGSGANVLTF
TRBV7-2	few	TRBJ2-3	CASSLRPGADTQYF
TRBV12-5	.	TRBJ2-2	CASGLNAGEGTGELFF
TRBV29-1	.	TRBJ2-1	CSAGGGRTANEQFF
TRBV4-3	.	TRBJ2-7	CASSQTVAASYEQYF
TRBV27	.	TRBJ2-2	CASSFRGRGELFF
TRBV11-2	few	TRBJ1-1	CASSNRDGRLEAFF
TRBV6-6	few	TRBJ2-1	CASTHRSNEQFF
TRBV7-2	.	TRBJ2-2	CASSLDRNTGELFF
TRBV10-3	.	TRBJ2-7	CAISESGVSSHEQYF
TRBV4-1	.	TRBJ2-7	CASSQARTGGDEQYF
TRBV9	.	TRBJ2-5	CASSVSGEETQYF
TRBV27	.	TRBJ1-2	CASSFLGTGVGYTF
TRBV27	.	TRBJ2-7	CASRTGGGYEQYF
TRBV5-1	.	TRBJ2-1	CASRYDFSGSSYNEQFF
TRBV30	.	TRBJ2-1	CAWKLYNEQFF
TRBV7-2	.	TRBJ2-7	CASSPRLAGTYEQYF
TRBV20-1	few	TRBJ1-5	CSVLNKLQHF
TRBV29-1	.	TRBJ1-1	CSVAGWGITEAFF
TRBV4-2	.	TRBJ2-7	CASSQTAGGAGEQYF
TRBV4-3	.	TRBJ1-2	CASSQDPGASSTNYGYTF
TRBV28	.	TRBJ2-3	CASRDRTGGKVRSDTQYF
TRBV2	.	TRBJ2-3	CASRSGGKDTQYF
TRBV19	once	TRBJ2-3	CASSVWTSGTDTQYF
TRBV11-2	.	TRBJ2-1	CASSRLIPRDEQFF
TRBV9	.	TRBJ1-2	CASSARDTIGSYGYTF
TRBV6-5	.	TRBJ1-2	CASRDGTGGGSYTF
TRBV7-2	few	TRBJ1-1	CASSPPGRGTEAFF
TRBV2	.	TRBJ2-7	CASSQDRVREQYF
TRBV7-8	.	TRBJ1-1	CASSLSINTEAFF
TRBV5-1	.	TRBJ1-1	CASSTGNTEAFF
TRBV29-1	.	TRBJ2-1	CSVGGVGTGVYTEQFF
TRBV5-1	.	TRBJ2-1	CASSPLGLAGALEQFF
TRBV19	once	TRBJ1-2	CASSTRGIDYGYTF
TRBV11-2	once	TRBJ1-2	CASSPSSGQGRNYGYTF
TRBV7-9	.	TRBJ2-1	CASSFQPNEQFF
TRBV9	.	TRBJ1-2	CASSVDPLANYGYTF
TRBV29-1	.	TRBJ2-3	CSYHIGGAPDTQYF
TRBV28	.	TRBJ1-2	CASRPLGGAEIYYGYTF
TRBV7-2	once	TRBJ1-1	CASSTTPGLLGVNTEAFF
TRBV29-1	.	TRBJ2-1	CSVVFYSLSGNEQFF
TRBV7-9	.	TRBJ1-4	CASSLAVSGREKLFF
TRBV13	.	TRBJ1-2	CASTLEAF
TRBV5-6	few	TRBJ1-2	CASSPRWGEEYGYTF
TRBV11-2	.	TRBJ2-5	CASSLVDGLAGETQYF
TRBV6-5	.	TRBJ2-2	CASSYSSLAFGELFF
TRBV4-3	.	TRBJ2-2	CASSQDRGTNTGELFF
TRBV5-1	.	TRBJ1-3	CASSLGQGSFGNTIYF
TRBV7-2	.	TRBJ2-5	CASSLFPSGVQETQYF
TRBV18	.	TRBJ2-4	CASSPSDRLAKNIQYF
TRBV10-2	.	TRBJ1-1	CASSEFQDREAFF
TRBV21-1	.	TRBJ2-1	CASSHNAHRGHLTYNEQFF
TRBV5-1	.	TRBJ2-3	CASSLVTQRTDTQYF
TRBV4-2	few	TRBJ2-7	CASSQSLRTGGENEQYF
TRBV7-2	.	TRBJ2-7	CASRLAEGYEQYF
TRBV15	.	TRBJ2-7	CATSRPGAISEQYF
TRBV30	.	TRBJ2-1	CASPRTVFYNEQFF
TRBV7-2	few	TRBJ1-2	CASSRSLTPYGYTF
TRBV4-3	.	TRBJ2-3	CASSQVFTTSGSSRTDTQYF